This T cell receptor beta chain emerged from a study of human T cells and chemical hapten exposure. Turning to the study itself: Alopecia universalis, totalis or areata was present in patients who were mostly female.

This clonotype was detected many times. Its target is unknown. Described time point: patch test 2, 6 weeks after DPC sensitization. The treatment here: therapeutic diphenylcyclopropenone sensitization with weekly scalp DPC. Individual cDNA molecules each carried unique molecular identifiers attached by the library. TCRdb used MiXCR to reprocess the RACE reads, holding one entry per CDR3 protein. The sample has 80,000 to 100,000 distinct CDR3 sequences, 9.3% seen once. Overall study findings and caveats: Patch test score tracked positively with PT1 expanded TCR counts. Expanded TCRs were compared with controls, and the expanded TCRs formed significantly more large CDR3 similarity clusters.

The material was whole blood, obtained in connection with sensitization to the hapten diphenylcyclopropenone (DPC). The sequence came from a woman between 40 and 50 years old with alopecia areata. Some clones in this sample may be carry-over from other donors' samples.

CDR3 bases: TGCGCCAGCAGCCAAGATTACTACCGACAGGGTCGGTCCTACAATGAGCAGTTCTTC. It yields the protein CASSQDYYRQGRSYNEQFF. The chain is built from TRBV4-3 and TRBJ2-1, with 7 bases matching TRBD1. The germline gives CDR1 LGHNA, CDR2 YSLEER. J lost 1 base, V lost 0 bases, and 12 bases had no gene match. CDR3 length: 19 amino acids.